This is a list of T cell receptor beta chains from one sample in a study of T cell repertoires in aging, cancer and after chemotherapy. In TCRdb, the multiplex PCR reads were re-called with MiXCR into one record per CDR3 protein. The sample holds about 9,400 distinct CDR3 sequences, about two fifths seen once. Input material: blood. These receptors originate from a human donor in good health. The CDR3 runs from the conserved cysteine through the conserved F or W. Fields, in order: CDR3 DNA, CDR3 protein, J gene, clone size, V gene, D gene. The D gene is left open where the match is weak. Clone size appears in some rows only: once, few, many, or a class for an expanded clone.

TGTGCCAGCAGCTTATGGGTCCCCGGCGAGCAGTACTTC,CASSLWVPGEQYF,TRBJ2-7,-,TRBV11-3,-
TGTGCCAGCAGTCACAGAGGGGAAGGGTACGAGCAGTACTTC,CASSHRGEGYEQYF,TRBJ2-7,-,TRBV6-6,-
TGTGCCAGCAGCACCGGGACGGCTTCAGATACGCAGTATTTT,CASSTGTASDTQYF,TRBJ2-3,few,TRBV6-4,-
TGCAGCGTGGGATATGGGCGAGATTCACCCCTCCACTTT,CSVGYGRDSPLHF,TRBJ1-6,-,TRBV29-1,-
TGCGCCAGCAGCCAAGTCGGTTCAGGGTTTCGTGGCTACACCTTC,CASSQVGSGFRGYTF,TRBJ1-2,-,TRBV4-3,-
TGTGCCAGCAGCGACAGGGGGCGTGGGTATGGCTACACCTTC,CASSDRGRGYGYTF,TRBJ1-2,-,TRBV12-3/TRBV12-4,TRBD1
TGTGCCAGTAGTTGGGACTCTGGGGCCAACGTCCTGACTTTC,CASSWDSGANVLTF,TRBJ2-6,-,TRBV19,-
TGTGCCAGCAGCCAAGACTTTACGATATTCGACATGAACACTGAAGCTTTCTTT,CASSQDFTIFDMNTEAFF,TRBJ1-1,-,TRBV14,-
TGCGCCAGCAGCCAGCTTGACAGCACCGGGGAGCTGTTTTTT,CASSQLDSTGELFF,TRBJ2-2,-,TRBV4-1,-
TGTGCCAGCAGCTTAGAGTCGCGGACAGGATTGTACGAGCAGTACTTC,CASSLESRTGLYEQYF,TRBJ2-7,few,TRBV13,TRBD1
TGTGCCAGCAGCTTAGCGGGGGCCGATACGCAGTATTTT,CASSLAGADTQYF,TRBJ2-3,-,TRBV11-1,-
TGTGCCAGCGGTGGACTAGCGGGAGGTCGGTCCTACAATGAGCAGTTCTTC,CASGGLAGGRSYNEQFF,TRBJ2-1,few,TRBV6-6,TRBD2
TGCAGTGCTAGAGATTCCACCAGGGTCCTCTCCTACGAGCAGTACTTC,CSARDSTRVLSYEQYF,TRBJ2-7,-,TRBV20-1,-
TGTGCCAGCAGCTTGGAGGGACTAGCGGGAGCCTACGAGCAGTACTTC,CASSLEGLAGAYEQYF,TRBJ2-7,-,TRBV5-4,TRBD2
TGTGCCAGCAGCCAGGCGGACACTGAAGCTTTCTTT,CASSQADTEAFF,TRBJ1-1,-,TRBV6-5,-
TGTGCCAGCAGTTTTAACAGCCAAGAGACCCAGTACTTC,CASSFNSQETQYF,TRBJ2-5,-,TRBV12-3/TRBV12-4,-
TGTGCCAGCAGTTACTCGGGCGGTGATTGGAAGGCCAAAAACATTCAGTACTTC,CASSYSGGDWKAKNIQYF,TRBJ2-4,-,TRBV6-2/TRBV6-3,-
TGTGCCTGGGTGAGGACAGTCAATTCACCCCTCCACTTT,CAWVRTVNSPLHF,TRBJ1-6,-,TRBV30,-
TGTGCCAGCAGCTTAGACCCCGGGACTAGCGGGGAAGAGACCCAGTACTTC,CASSLDPGTSGEETQYF,TRBJ2-5,-,TRBV5-6,TRBD2
TGTGCCAGCAGTTATAGGACAGATACGCAGTATTTT,CASSYRTDTQYF,TRBJ2-3,few,TRBV6-2/TRBV6-3,-
TGTGCCAGTAGTAGGACTAGCGGGACCTACAATGAGCAGTTCTTC,CASSRTSGTYNEQFF,TRBJ2-1,few,TRBV19,TRBD2
TGTGCCATCAGTGAGAGGGGAACCAACTATGGCTACACCTTC,CAISERGTNYGYTF,TRBJ1-2,-,TRBV10-3,-
TGTGCCAGTAGTAAAGGGCTAGCGGGAGCCTACGAGCAGTACTTC,CASSKGLAGAYEQYF,TRBJ2-7,-,TRBV19,TRBD2
TGTGCCAGCAGCTTGCGCGAGATCTACGAGCAGTACTTC,CASSLREIYEQYF,TRBJ2-7,-,TRBV6-1,-
TGTGCCAGCAGTTACTCGGGGGCGACTGACACTGAAGCTTTCTTT,CASSYSGATDTEAFF,TRBJ1-1,-,TRBV6-5,-
TGTGCCAGCAGCCCCATCGACAGGGTGGGTGGCTACACCTTC,CASSPIDRVGGYTF,TRBJ1-2,medium-sized,TRBV11-3,TRBD1
TGTGCCAGTAGTAACTCATTCGCCGATACGCAGTATTTT,CASSNSFADTQYF,TRBJ2-3,-,TRBV19,-
TGTGCCAGCAGTTTTGGGGGCCCGAACACCGGGGAGCTGTTTTTT,CASSFGGPNTGELFF,TRBJ2-2,-,TRBV6-2/TRBV6-3,-
TGTGCCAGCAGCTCGGGCCTGGGAAACACCATATATTTT,CASSSGLGNTIYF,TRBJ1-3,-,TRBV12-3/TRBV12-4,-
TGTGCCAGCAGTACGACCGGGACGGCAATCTATGGCTACACCTTC,CASSTTGTAIYGYTF,TRBJ1-2,few,TRBV12-3/TRBV12-4,-
TGCAGCGTTGGAATAACTAATGAAAAACTGTTTTTT,CSVGITNEKLFF,TRBJ1-4,-,TRBV29-1,-
TGTGCCAGCAGCTCGCCGCGGACAAGGGGCGATACGCAGTATTTT,CASSSPRTRGDTQYF,TRBJ2-3,few,TRBV13,-
TGTGCCAGCAGCCCCCTCCGGGGGGGCCAAGAGACCCAGTACTTC,CASSPLRGGQETQYF,TRBJ2-5,-,TRBV11-1,TRBD2
TGTGCCAGCAGTTCGGACAGCTCCTACAATGAGCAGTTCTTC,CASSSDSSYNEQFF,TRBJ2-1,-,TRBV12-3/TRBV12-4,-
TGTGCCAGCAGCATAGGACTAGCGGGGGGGAAAAAGACCCAGTACTTC,CASSIGLAGGKKTQYF,TRBJ2-5,few,TRBV13,TRBD2
TGTGCCAGCAGACCGGGGGATGAAGCTTTCTTT,CASRPGDEAFF,TRBJ1-1,-,TRBV6-5,-
TGCAGTGCTAGAGAGGGGGTGAGGTCGGGGGGGTTCACTGGGGCCAACGTCCTGACTTTC,CSAREGVRSGGFTGANVLTF,TRBJ2-6,-,TRBV20-1,TRBD2
TGTGCCAGTGGGCTAGGGTTCTCCTACAATGAGCAGTTCTTC,CASGLGFSYNEQFF,TRBJ2-1,-,TRBV19,-
TGTGCCAGCAGAACTTTACAGGGGGATGGCTACACCTTC,CASRTLQGDGYTF,TRBJ1-2,-,TRBV5-4,TRBD1
TGTGCCTGGAAAAGGCAGAGCACAGATACGCAGTATTTT,CAWKRQSTDTQYF,TRBJ2-3,-,TRBV30,-
TGTGCCAGCAGTAGCGGATTCTCTGGGGCCAACGTCCTGACTTTC,CASSSGFSGANVLTF,TRBJ2-6,-,TRBV13,-
TGTGCCAGCAGTCCAGATTCAGGGTTTGGTGGCTACACCTTC,CASSPDSGFGGYTF,TRBJ1-2,few,TRBV6-5,-
TGTGCCATCAGCCGGGGGGCCTCGAACACCGGGGAGCTGTTTTTT,CAISRGASNTGELFF,TRBJ2-2,-,TRBV10-3,-
TGTGCCATCAGTGATGATGTCCGCATCACGGGGAACACTGAAGCTTTCTTT,CAISDDVRITGNTEAFF,TRBJ1-1,-,TRBV10-3,-
TGTGCCAGCAGCTTAGGGGCTAGCGGGTTTGAGCAGTTCTTC,CASSLGASGFEQFF,TRBJ2-1,-,TRBV11-3,TRBD2
TGTGCCAGCAGCAAAGAAATCCCAGGGGGGTCTTACAATGAGCAGTTCTTC,CASSKEIPGGSYNEQFF,TRBJ2-1,-,TRBV21-1,-
TGCAGCGTTGAAGGGGACAGGGACAGCTACGAGCAGTACTTC,CSVEGDRDSYEQYF,TRBJ2-7,medium-sized,TRBV29-1,TRBD1
TGTGCCAGCAGTTTATCCCCACAGGGTGGTCAGCCCCAGCATTTT,CASSLSPQGGQPQHF,TRBJ1-5,-,TRBV27,-
TGTGCCAGCAGTGCGGGATCCATGGCAGATACGCAGTATTTT,CASSAGSMADTQYF,TRBJ2-3,-,TRBV6-1,-
TGCAGTGCTAGAAAGGACTTAAGCTCCTACGAGCAGTACTTC,CSARKDLSSYEQYF,TRBJ2-7,few,TRBV20-1,-
TGTGCCAGCAGCCTTGACAGCGACGAGCAGTACTTC,CASSLDSDEQYF,TRBJ2-7,-,TRBV6-5,-
TGTGCCAGCAGTTTATCCAGGGGCAATGAAAAACTGTTTTTT,CASSLSRGNEKLFF,TRBJ1-4,-,TRBV12-3/TRBV12-4,-
TGTGCCAGCCTTTCGCGGGCTGGGCGACGTAACACTGAAGCTTTCTTT,CASLSRAGRRNTEAFF,TRBJ1-1,-,TRBV6-5,-
TGTGCCAGCTCATCGGGACAGGGTATCGCAGATACGCAGTATTTT,CASSSGQGIADTQYF,TRBJ2-3,-,TRBV18,TRBD1
TGTGCCAGCGGGGTGAACACCGGGGAGCTGTTTTTT,CASGVNTGELFF,TRBJ2-2,few,TRBV13,-